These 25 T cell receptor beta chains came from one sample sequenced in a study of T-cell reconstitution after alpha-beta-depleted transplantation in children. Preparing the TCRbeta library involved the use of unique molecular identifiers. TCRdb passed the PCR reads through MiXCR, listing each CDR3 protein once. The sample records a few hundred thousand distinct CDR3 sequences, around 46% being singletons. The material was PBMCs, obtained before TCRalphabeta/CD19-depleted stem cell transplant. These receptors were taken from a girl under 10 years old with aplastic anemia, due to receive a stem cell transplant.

The CDR3 is CSASSLAGAQDTQYF. CDR3 nucleotides: TGCAGTGCTTCCTCTCTAGCGGGAGCCCAAGATACGCAGTATTTT. The J gene is TRBJ2-3, the V gene TRBV20-1; 10 bases are a match to TRBD2. The length of the CDR3 is 15 residues. Germline-derived CDR1 and CDR2 are DFQATT and SNEGSKA (reference sequence). Germline trimming cut 5 bases from V and 5 bases from J; bases unmatched to any gene: 10.

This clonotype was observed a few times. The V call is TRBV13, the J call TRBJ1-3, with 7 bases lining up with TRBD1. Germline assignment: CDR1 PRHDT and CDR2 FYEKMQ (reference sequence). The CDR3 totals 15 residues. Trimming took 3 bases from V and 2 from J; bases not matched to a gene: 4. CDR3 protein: CASSFTQGTGNTIYF. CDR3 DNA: TGTGCCAGCAGCTTTACACAGGGGACTGGAAACACCATATATTTT.

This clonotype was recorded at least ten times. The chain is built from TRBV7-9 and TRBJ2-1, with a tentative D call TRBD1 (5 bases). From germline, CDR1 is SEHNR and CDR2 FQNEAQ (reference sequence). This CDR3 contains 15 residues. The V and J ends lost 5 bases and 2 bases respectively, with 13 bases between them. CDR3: CASSPSETAYNEQFF. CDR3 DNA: TGTGCCAGCAGCCCGTCCGAGACAGCCTACAATGAGCAGTTCTTC. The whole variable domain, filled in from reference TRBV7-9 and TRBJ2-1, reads DTGVSQNPRHKITKRGQNVTFRCDPISEHNRLYWYRQTLGQGPEFLTYFQNEAQLEKSRLLSDRFSAERPKGSFSTLEIQRTEQGDSAMYLCASSPSETAYNEQFFGPGTRLTVL.

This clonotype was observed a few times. The CDR3: CASSGGRTGLHEQYF. The CDR3 region has the DNA TGCGCCAGCAGCGGGGGTCGGACAGGGCTCCACGAGCAGTACTTC. The rearrangement links TRBV5-1 to TRBJ2-7; TRBD1 aligns across 8 bases. Unmatched junction bases numbered 11, after V lost 4 bases and J lost 5 bases. This CDR3 has 15 amino acids. Per germline, CDR1 SGHRS and CDR2 YFSETQ.

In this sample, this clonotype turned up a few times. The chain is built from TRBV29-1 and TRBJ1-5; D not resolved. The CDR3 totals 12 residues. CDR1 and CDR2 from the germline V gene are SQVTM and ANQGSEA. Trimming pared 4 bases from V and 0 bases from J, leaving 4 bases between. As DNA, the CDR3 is TGCAGCGTTGGCTATAGCAATCAGCCCCAGCATTTT. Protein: CSVGYSNQPQHF.

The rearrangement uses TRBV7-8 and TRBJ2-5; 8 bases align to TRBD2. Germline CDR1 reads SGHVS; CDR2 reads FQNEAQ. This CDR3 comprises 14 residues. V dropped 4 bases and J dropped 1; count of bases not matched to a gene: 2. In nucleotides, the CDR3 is TGTGCCAGCAGCTACGGGACTAGCCAAGAGACCCAGTACTTC. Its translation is CASSYGTSQETQYF.

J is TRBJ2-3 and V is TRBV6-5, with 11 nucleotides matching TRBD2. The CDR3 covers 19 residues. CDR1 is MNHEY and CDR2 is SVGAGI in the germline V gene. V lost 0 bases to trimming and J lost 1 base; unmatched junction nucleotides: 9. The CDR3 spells CASSYSTGLAVGGTDTQYF. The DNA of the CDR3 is TGTGCCAGCAGTTACTCGACGGGACTAGCGGTTGGAGGCACAGATACGCAGTATTTT.

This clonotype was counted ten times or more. CDR3 nucleotide sequence: TGCAGTGCTAGGGGCCAGACCCAGTACTTC. Translating gives CSARGQTQYF. The J gene is TRBJ2-5, the V gene TRBV20-1, with D unclear. The germline V gene has CDR1 DFQATT and CDR2 SNEGSKA (reference sequence). V lost 3 bases to trimming and J lost 6 bases, with 5 bases between them. The CDR3 has 10 amino acids.

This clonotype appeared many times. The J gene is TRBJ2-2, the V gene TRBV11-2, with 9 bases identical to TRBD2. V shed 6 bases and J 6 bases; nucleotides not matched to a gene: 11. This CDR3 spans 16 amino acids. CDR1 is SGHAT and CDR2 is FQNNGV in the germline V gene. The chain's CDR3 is CASRFTSGQSAGELFF. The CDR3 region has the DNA TGTGCCAGCAGGTTCACTAGCGGGCAATCCGCCGGGGAGCTGTTTTTT.

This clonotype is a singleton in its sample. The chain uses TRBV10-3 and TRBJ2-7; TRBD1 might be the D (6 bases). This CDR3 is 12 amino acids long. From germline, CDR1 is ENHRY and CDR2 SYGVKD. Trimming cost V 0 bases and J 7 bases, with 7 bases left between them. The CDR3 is CAISESQGEQYF. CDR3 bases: TGTGCCATCAGTGAGTCTCAGGGGGAGCAGTACTTC.

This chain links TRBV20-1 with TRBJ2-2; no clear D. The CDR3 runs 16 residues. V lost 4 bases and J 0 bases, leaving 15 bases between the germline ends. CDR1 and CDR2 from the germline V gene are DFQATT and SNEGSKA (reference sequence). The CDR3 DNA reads TGCAGTGCTAAAGAAAGTGATGTCGCGAACACCGGGGAGCTGTTTTTT. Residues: CSAKESDVANTGELFF.

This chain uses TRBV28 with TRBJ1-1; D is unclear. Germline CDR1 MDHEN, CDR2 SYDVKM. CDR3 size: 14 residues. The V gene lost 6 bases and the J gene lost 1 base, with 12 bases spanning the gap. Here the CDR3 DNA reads TGTGCCAGCAGACCAACCGGGAAGAACACTGAAGCTTTCTTT. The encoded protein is CASRPTGKNTEAFF.

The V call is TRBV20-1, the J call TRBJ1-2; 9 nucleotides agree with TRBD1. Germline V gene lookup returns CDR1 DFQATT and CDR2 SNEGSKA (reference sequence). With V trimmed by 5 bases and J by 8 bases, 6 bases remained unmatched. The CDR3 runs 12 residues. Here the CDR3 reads CSASRDRDGYTF. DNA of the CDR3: TGCAGTGCTTCCCGGGACAGGGACGGCTACACCTTC.

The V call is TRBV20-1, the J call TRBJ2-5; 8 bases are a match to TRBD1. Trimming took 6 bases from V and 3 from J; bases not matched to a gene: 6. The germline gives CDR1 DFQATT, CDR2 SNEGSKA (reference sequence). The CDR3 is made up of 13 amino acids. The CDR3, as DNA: TGCAGTGCAGTCAGGGGGCGCGAAGAGACCCAGTACTTC. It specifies CSAVRGREETQYF.

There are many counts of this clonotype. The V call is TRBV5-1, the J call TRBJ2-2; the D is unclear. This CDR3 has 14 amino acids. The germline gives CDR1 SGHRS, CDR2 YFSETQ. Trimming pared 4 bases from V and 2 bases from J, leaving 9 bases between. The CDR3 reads CASSPLDNTGELFF. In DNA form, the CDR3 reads TGCGCCAGCAGCCCTCTAGATAACACCGGGGAGCTGTTTTTT.

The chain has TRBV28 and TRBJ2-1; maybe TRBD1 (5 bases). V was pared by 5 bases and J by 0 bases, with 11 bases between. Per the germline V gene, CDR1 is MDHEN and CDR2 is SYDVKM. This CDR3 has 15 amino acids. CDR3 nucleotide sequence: TGTGCCAGCAGTGTACAGGCGAGCTCCTACAATGAGCAGTTCTTC. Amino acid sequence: CASSVQASSYNEQFF.

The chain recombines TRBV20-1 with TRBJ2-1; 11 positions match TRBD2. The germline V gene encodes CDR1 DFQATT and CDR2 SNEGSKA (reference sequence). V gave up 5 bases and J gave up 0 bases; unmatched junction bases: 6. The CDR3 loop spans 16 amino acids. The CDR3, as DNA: TGCAGTGCTGGGGGACTAGCGGCTAGCTCCTACAATGAGCAGTTCTTC. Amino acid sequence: CSAGGLAASSYNEQFF.

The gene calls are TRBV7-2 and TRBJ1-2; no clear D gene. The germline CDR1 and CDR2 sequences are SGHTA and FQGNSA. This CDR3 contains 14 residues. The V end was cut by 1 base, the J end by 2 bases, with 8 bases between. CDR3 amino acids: CASSLVPLNYGYTF. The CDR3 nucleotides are TGTGCCAGCAGCTTAGTCCCGCTAAACTATGGCTACACCTTC.

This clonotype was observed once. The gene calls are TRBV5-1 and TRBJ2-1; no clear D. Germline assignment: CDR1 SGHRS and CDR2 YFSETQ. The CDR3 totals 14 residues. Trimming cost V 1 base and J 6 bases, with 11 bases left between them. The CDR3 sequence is CASSLTAPPNEQFF. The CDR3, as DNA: TGCGCCAGCAGCTTGACTGCGCCACCCAATGAGCAGTTCTTC.

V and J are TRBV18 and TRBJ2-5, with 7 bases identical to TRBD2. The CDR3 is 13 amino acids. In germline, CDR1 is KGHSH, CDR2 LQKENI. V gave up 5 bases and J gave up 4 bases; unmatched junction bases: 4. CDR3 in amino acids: CASSSGLGETQYF. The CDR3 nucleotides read TGTGCCAGCTCATCAGGACTAGGAGAGACCCAGTACTTC. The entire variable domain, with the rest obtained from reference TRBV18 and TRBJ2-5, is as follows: NAGVMQNPRHLVRRRGQEARLRCSPMKGHSHVYWYRQLPEEGLKFMVYLQKENIIDESGMPKERFSAEFPKEGPSILRIQQVVRGDSAAYFCASSSGLGETQYFGPGTRLLVL.

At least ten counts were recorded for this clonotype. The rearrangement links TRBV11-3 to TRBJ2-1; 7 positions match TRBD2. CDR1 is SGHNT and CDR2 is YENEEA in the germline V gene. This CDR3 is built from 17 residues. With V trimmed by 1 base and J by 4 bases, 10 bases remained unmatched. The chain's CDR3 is CASSLVSASGIYNEQFF. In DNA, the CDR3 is TGTGCCAGCAGCTTAGTTTCGGCTAGCGGCATTTACAATGAGCAGTTCTTC.

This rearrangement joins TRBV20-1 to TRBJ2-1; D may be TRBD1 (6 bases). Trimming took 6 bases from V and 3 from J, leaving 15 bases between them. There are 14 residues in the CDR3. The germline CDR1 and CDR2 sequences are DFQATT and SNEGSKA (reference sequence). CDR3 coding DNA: TGCAGTGCAACCACAGGGTTGGACTACAATGAGCAGTTCTTC. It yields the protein CSATTGLDYNEQFF.

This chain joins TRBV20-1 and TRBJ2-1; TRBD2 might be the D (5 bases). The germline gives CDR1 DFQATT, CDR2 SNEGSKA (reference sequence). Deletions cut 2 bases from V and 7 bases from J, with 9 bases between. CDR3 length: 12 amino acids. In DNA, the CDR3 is TGCAGTGCTAGACGGGAAGGGAATGAGCAGTTCTTC. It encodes CSARREGNEQFF.

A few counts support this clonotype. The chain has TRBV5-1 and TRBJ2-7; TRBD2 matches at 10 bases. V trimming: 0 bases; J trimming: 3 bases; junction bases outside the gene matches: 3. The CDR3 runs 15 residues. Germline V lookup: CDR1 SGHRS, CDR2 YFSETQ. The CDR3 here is CASSLALAGGYEQYF. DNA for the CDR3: TGCGCCAGCAGCTTGGCCTTAGCGGGGGGCTACGAGCAGTACTTC.

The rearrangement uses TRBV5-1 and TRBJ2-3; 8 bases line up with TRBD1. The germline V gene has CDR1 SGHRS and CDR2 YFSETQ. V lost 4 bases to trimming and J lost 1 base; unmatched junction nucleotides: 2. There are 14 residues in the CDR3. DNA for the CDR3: TGCGCCAGCAGCCCACAGGGGGGCACAGATACGCAGTATTTT. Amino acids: CASSPQGGTDTQYF.